This T cell receptor (beta chain) was identified during a study of PD-1 blockade in classical Hodgkin lymphoma. Findings and limits, study-wide: According to reports, newly diagnosed patients had lower baseline TCR diversity than healthy donors, and relapsed/refractory patients had lower baseline TCR diversity still. Significant TCR diversity gains by C4D1 occurred in CD4+ but not CD8+ cells.

This clone was counted only a few times. The antigen remains undetermined. Assay used: immunoSEQ multiplex PCR; TCRdb lists only in-frame clones, some missing. The table shows 25,000 to 35,000 clones, with more than 65% occurring only once. The sample's time point: cycle 4 day 1 (C4D1), after less than 7 weeks of nivolumab. Brentuximab vedotin exposure varied among the patients, all of whom had relapsed after autologous stem cell transplantation. The junction had 9 bases not matched to a gene; V was cut back by 4 bases and J by 8 bases. The length of the CDR3 is 15 residues. In germline, CDR1 is SGDLS, CDR2 YYNGEE.

V usage is TRBV9 and J usage is TRBJ1-4, with 9 bases lining up with TRBD1. The material was peripheral blood mononuclear cells (PBMCs), obtained before the fourth cycle of nivolumab. The receptor was isolated from a human donor with classical Hodgkin lymphoma. The CDR3: CASSYGTGKREKLFF. CDR3 DNA: TGTGCCAGCAGCTACGGGACAGGGAAAAGAGAAAAACTGTTTTTT.